These 28 T cell receptor beta chains were sequenced from one sample in a study of breast tumors, draining lymph nodes, adjacent tissues. Breast cancer patients provided tissue from their axillary draining lymph nodes. TCRdb re-called the multiplex PCR reads through MiXCR, storing one row per CDR3 protein. The top ten hold about 2.3% of the sample, which has 130,000 or so distinct CDR3 sequences, approximately 32% seen once. The sequencing sample was made of axillary lymph node tissue. These receptors were obtained from a female donor with breast cancer. Some clones in this sample may be carry-over from other donors' samples.

This clonotype has ten or more counts. A read error is possible here, since a much larger clone lies one base away. This chain links TRBV20-1 with TRBJ1-2, with a weak D call TRBD1 (6 bases). The germline V gene has CDR1 DFQATT and CDR2 SNEGSKA (reference sequence). The CDR3 is made up of 13 amino acids. The germline V and J ends were trimmed by 0 bases and 10 bases, with 15 bases remaining between them. The CDR3 here is CSAREQGGGAYTF. The DNA of the CDR3 is TGCAGTGCTAGAGAACAGGGCGGAGGTGCCTACACCTTC.

Ten or more counts support this clonotype. The chain combines TRBV5-1 with TRBJ2-5; 10 nucleotides agree with TRBD2. Germline values: CDR1 SGHRS, CDR2 YFSETQ. The CDR3 runs 15 residues. V lost 4 bases, J lost 1 base, and 4 bases stayed unmatched. The CDR3 region is CASSLSGGAQETQYF. CDR3 coding DNA: TGCGCCAGCAGCCTAAGCGGGGGGGCCCAAGAGACCCAGTACTTC.

The J gene is TRBJ1-4, the V gene TRBV12-3 or TRBV12-4; D perhaps matches TRBD1 (5 bases). V was pared by 6 bases and J by 14 bases, with 25 bases between. The CDR3 has 15 residues. The CDR3 coding sequence is TGTGCCAGCAGCCGAAGTGGGGCAGCCACCACGGTGCTGTTTTTT. It yields the protein CASSRSGAATTVLFF.

This clonotype came up many times. The J gene is TRBJ2-5, the V gene TRBV7-3; D not resolved. The CDR3 sequence is 13 residues long. Germline CDR1 is SGHTA and CDR2 is FQGTGA. The V end lost 3 bases, the J end lost 2 bases, and 7 bases lay between the germline ends. DNA for the CDR3: TGTGCCAGCAGCTTCGGGTTACAAGAGACCCAGTACTTC. Protein sequence: CASSFGLQETQYF.

This clonotype was observed many times. The rearrangement links TRBV12-3 or TRBV12-4 to TRBJ2-1; TRBD1 matches at 7 bases. This CDR3 has 11 residues. With 4 bases clipped from V and 9 bases from J, the junction kept 0 bases outside the gene matches. The CDR3 coding sequence is TGTGCCAGCAGTTGGACAGGTGAGCAGTTCTTC. This sequence encodes CASSWTGEQFF.

The gene calls are TRBV2 and TRBJ1-4, with 7 positions matching TRBD1. The CDR3 totals 13 residues. Germline CDR1 and CDR2: SNHLY and FYNNEI. V shed 6 bases and J 8 bases; nucleotides not matched to a gene: 6. CDR3 DNA: TGTGCCAGCAGCGACAGGGACGGCGAAAAACTGTTTTTT. Translating it yields CASSDRDGEKLFF.

This clonotype was found many times. The V gene is TRBV12-5, the J gene TRBJ1-5; D remains unclear. The CDR3 spans 12 residues. Germline-derived CDR1 and CDR2 are LGHNT and FRNRAP. The V end lost 2 bases, the J end lost 6 bases, and 5 bases lay between the germline ends. In DNA form, the CDR3 reads TGTGCTAGTGGTTTGTTTCGTCAGCCCCAGCATTTT. This gives the protein CASGLFRQPQHF.

The table lists this clonotype with many counts. The chain links TRBV19 to TRBJ2-3; D unresolved. V lost 4 bases, J lost 7 bases, and 12 bases lay in between. Germline V gene lookup returns CDR1 LNHDA and CDR2 SQIVND (reference sequence). This CDR3 is 13 amino acids long. CDR3 sequence reads: CASSRVGVNTQYF. In DNA, the CDR3 is TGTGCCAGTAGTAGAGTGGGCGTAAATACGCAGTATTTT.

This clonotype has a count of ten or more. This chain links TRBV11-2 with TRBJ2-3, with 7 nucleotides matching TRBD1. CDR1 is SGHAT, CDR2 FQNNGV, per germline. The V segment lost 5 bases and the J segment 0 bases; nucleotides outside the gene matches: 5. The CDR3 consists of 15 residues. As DNA, the CDR3 is TGTGCCAGCAGCAGGGGACAGACTAGCACAGATACGCAGTATTTT. This codes for CASSRGQTSTDTQYF. The full variable domain, its missing parts supplied by reference TRBV11-2 and TRBJ2-3, is EAGVAQSPRYKIIEKRQSVAFWCNPISGHATLYWYQQILGQGPKLLIQFQNNGVVDDSQLPKDRFSAERLKGVDSTLKIQPAKLEDSAVYLCASSRGQTSTDTQYFGPGTRLTVL.

This clonotype was seen repeatedly, ten times or more. V usage is TRBV6-5 and J usage is TRBJ2-7; 8 nucleotides match TRBD1. The junction had 2 bases not matched to a gene; V was cut back by 2 bases and J by 5 bases. The CDR3 runs to 13 residues. Germline V gene lookup returns CDR1 MNHEY and CDR2 SVGAGI. CDR3 DNA: TGTGCCAGCAGTTACGACAGGGGCCACGAGCAGTACTTC. Amino acids: CASSYDRGHEQYF.

This clonotype was counted ten times or more. The chain is built from TRBV9 and TRBJ2-3; possibly TRBD1 for D (5 bases). Germline values: CDR1 SGDLS, CDR2 YYNGEE. V lost 0 bases, J lost 3 bases, and 8 bases lay in between. This CDR3 comprises 14 residues. In DNA form, the CDR3 reads TGTGCCAGCAGCGTAGCACAGGAGACAGATACGCAGTATTTT. Its protein product is CASSVAQETDTQYF.

The gene calls are TRBV6-1 and TRBJ2-5; 11 nucleotides agree with TRBD1. CDR1 is MNHNS, CDR2 SASEGT, per germline. V was pared by 5 bases and J by 7 bases, with 12 bases of the junction left unmatched. This CDR3 region has 16 residues. The CDR3 region is CASSHAWTGGARTQYF. The CDR3, as DNA: TGTGCCAGCAGTCACGCCTGGACAGGGGGCGCGAGGACCCAGTACTTC.

In this sample, this clonotype turned up many times. The rearrangement links TRBV5-1 to TRBJ2-4; 7 bases match TRBD2. The junction had 10 bases not matched to a gene; V was cut back by 4 bases and J by 9 bases. The CDR3 runs to 14 residues. Germline CDR1 is SGHRS and CDR2 is YFSETQ. This chain's CDR3 is CASSPEGGPTIQYF. The CDR3 coding sequence is TGCGCCAGCAGCCCGGAGGGAGGGCCGACCATTCAGTACTTC. Using reference TRBV5-1 and TRBJ2-4 for the parts outside the CDR3, the full variable domain is KAGVTQTPRYLIKTRGQQVTLSCSPISGHRSVSWYQQTPGQGLQFLFEYFSETQRNKGNFPGRFSGRQFSNSRSEMNVSTLELGDSALYLCASSPEGGPTIQYFGAGTRLSVL.

This clonotype came up many times. The chain links TRBV11-3 to TRBJ1-2; D is ambiguous. Germline V CDR1 and CDR2: SGHNT, YENEEA. Between the trimmed V and J ends, which lost 10 bases and 8 bases, there was a span of 8 bases. The length of the CDR3 is 9 residues. In nucleotides, the CDR3 is TGTGCCACTCTCAGGGGCTACACCTTC. It yields the protein CATLRGYTF. The full variable domain, with the rest looked up from reference TRBV11-3 and TRBJ1-2, is EAGVVQSPRYKIIEKKQPVAFWCNPISGHNTLYWYLQNLGQGPELLIRYENEEAVDDSQLPKDRFSAERLKGVDSTLKIQPAELGDSAVYLCATLRGYTFGSGTRLTVV.

The J gene is TRBJ1-2, the V gene TRBV7-6; 9 bases map to TRBD1. The V gene end was trimmed by 0 bases and the J gene end by 4 bases; junction bases not matched to a gene: 6. CDR3 length: 16 amino acids. The V gene's germline CDR1 is SGHVS and CDR2 FNYEAQ. In DNA form, the CDR3 reads TGTGCCAGCAGCTTAGCGCCGGGACAGGGCATCTATGGCTACACCTTC. Encoded protein: CASSLAPGQGIYGYTF.

This clonotype was seen at least ten times. This chain uses TRBV5-8 with TRBJ1-5; D is ambiguous. V gave up 1 base and J gave up 4 bases, with 6 bases separating them. The CDR3 loop spans 13 amino acids. CDR1 and CDR2 from the germline V gene are SGHTS and YDEGEE. CDR3 sequence: CASSLSANQPQHF. DNA of the CDR3: TGTGCCAGCAGCTTGTCAGCTAATCAGCCCCAGCATTTT.

V and J are TRBV10-3 and TRBJ2-7; D unclear. Germline CDR1 reads ENHRY; CDR2 reads SYGVKD. This CDR3 comprises 15 residues. The V end lost 2 bases, the J end lost 6 bases, and 17 bases lay between the germline ends. The CDR3 reads CAISEAGSPLSEQYF. CDR3 nucleotides: TGTGCCATCAGTGAGGCCGGGTCCCCCTTGTCCGAGCAGTACTTC.

This clonotype has at least ten counts. With a much larger clone just one base away, this may be a read error. The V call is TRBV7-9, the J call TRBJ1-2, with a tentative D call TRBD1 (5 bases). Germline lookup yields CDR1 SEHNR and CDR2 FQNEAQ (reference sequence). CDR3 length: 15 residues. CDR3 protein: CASSYDSGAVYGYPF. CDR3 bases: TGTGCCAGCAGCTACGACAGTGGGGCAGTCTATGGCTACCCCTTC. Full variable domain (rest looked up from reference TRBV7-9 and TRBJ1-2): DTGVSQNPRHKITKRGQNVTFRCDPISEHNRLYWYRQTLGQGPEFLTYFQNEAQLEKSRLLSDRFSAERPKGSFSTLEIQRTEQGDSAMYLCASSYDSGAVYGYPFGSGTRLTVV.

This clonotype was detected ten times or more. The chain couples TRBV6-5 to TRBJ2-1; 9 bases are a match to TRBD1. Per germline, CDR1 MNHEY and CDR2 SVGAGI. The CDR3 length is 19 residues. V was clipped by 5 bases and J by 0 bases; unmatched bases: 14. CDR3 bases: TGTGCCAGCAGTCCCCAGGTCCTGAAGACAGGGGGCTCCTACAATGAGCAGTTCTTC. As protein: CASSPQVLKTGGSYNEQFF.

This clonotype showed up many times. The genes are TRBV18 and TRBJ1-3; TRBD1 might be the D (5 bases). Trimming left V 5 bases short and J 1 base short, with 12 bases between. The CDR3 length is 15 residues. CDR1 and CDR2 (germline): KGHSH, LQKENI. As DNA, the CDR3 is TGTGCCAGCTCATTACAGGCAGAATCTGGAAACACCATATATTTT. The encoded protein is CASSLQAESGNTIYF. Complete variable domain (other parts from reference TRBV18 and TRBJ1-3): NAGVMQNPRHLVRRRGQEARLRCSPMKGHSHVYWYRQLPEEGLKFMVYLQKENIIDESGMPKERFSAEFPKEGPSILRIQQVVRGDSAAYFCASSLQAESGNTIYFGEGSWLTVV.

This clonotype has ten or more counts. This chain joins TRBV11-2 and TRBJ2-2, with D possibly TRBD1 on 5 matching bases. This CDR3 is built from 14 residues. Deletions cut 3 bases from V and 4 bases from J, with 9 bases between. The germline CDR1 and CDR2 sequences are SGHAT and FQNNGV. CDR3 sequence reads: CASSFRASTGELFF. In DNA, the CDR3 is TGTGCCAGCAGCTTCAGGGCCAGCACCGGGGAGCTGTTTTTT. Full variable domain (remainder filled in from reference TRBV11-2 and TRBJ2-2): EAGVAQSPRYKIIEKRQSVAFWCNPISGHATLYWYQQILGQGPKLLIQFQNNGVVDDSQLPKDRFSAERLKGVDSTLKIQPAKLEDSAVYLCASSFRASTGELFFGEGSRLTVL.

This clonotype was counted at least ten times. The chain carries TRBV5-1 and TRBJ2-5; the D gene could be TRBD1 or TRBD2 (7 bases each). V was clipped by 4 bases and J by 5 bases, with 21 bases between them. There are 16 residues in the CDR3. Germline V gene lookup returns CDR1 SGHRS and CDR2 YFSETQ. CDR3 sequence (DNA): TGCGCCAGCAGCGCAGGGGACAGCGGGGTAGGGGAGACCCAGTACTTC. Translation gives CASSAGDSGVGETQYF.

As regards this clonotype: This may stem from a read error, because a much larger clone lies one nucleotide away. The chain recombines TRBV10-3 with TRBJ2-1, with D hard to call. This CDR3 has 13 amino acids. In germline, CDR1 is ENHRY, CDR2 SYGVKD. This chain's CDR3 is CANSRGENGEQFF. The DNA of the CDR3 is TGTGCCAACAGTCGTGGAGAAAACGGTGAGCAGTTCTTC.

This clonotype was recorded only once. The chain employs TRBV13 and TRBJ1-2; 7 nucleotides match TRBD1. The CDR3 has 16 residues. Germline V gives CDR1 PRHDT, CDR2 FYEKMQ (reference sequence). The V gene end was trimmed by 7 bases and the J gene end by 13 bases; junction bases not matched to a gene: 24. The CDR3 sequence: CASKRDSNFNADGCTF. The CDR3 DNA follows: TGTGCCAGCAAAAGGGACAGCAACTTTAATGCGGATGGGTGCACCTTC.

The count of this clonotype is one. The junction and the germline gene differ at one end; a read error may be behind it. The chain recombines TRBV7-7 with TRBJ2-2; D is perhaps TRBD1 (5 bases). Germline-derived CDR1 and CDR2 are SSHAT and FNYEAQ (reference sequence). The CDR3 consists of 15 residues. The CDR3 DNA is TGTGCTAGCAGCTTAGACTCGGCAGGGACCGGGGAGCTGTTTTTT. This sequence encodes CASSLDSAGTGELFF. The full variable domain, rest sourced from reference TRBV7-7 and TRBJ2-2, is GAGVSQSPRYKVTKRGQDVTLRCDPISSHATLYWYQQALGQGPEFLTYFNYEAQPDKSGLPSDRFSAERPEGSISTLTIQRTEQRDSAMYRCASSLDSAGTGELFFGEGSRLTVL.

This clonotype came up many times. The V and J genes are TRBV6-6 and TRBJ2-7; D gene unclear. The CDR3 length is 12 residues. The V and J ends lost 6 bases and 5 bases respectively, with 11 bases between them. Germline lookup yields CDR1 MNHNY and CDR2 SVGAGI (reference sequence). In DNA, the CDR3 is TGTGCCAGCAGCCCTCAGGTGCACGAGCAGTACTTC. Translated, it gives CASSPQVHEQYF.

This clonotype was picked up many times. V usage is TRBV7-6 and J usage is TRBJ2-3, with D possibly being TRBD1 or TRBD2 (5 bases each). Germline lookup yields CDR1 SGHVS and CDR2 FNYEAQ. The CDR3 loop spans 16 amino acids. The ends were cut back, 0 bases at V and 3 bases at J, with 13 bases in the middle. CDR3 loop: CASSLAGEPKTDTQYF. The CDR3 region has the DNA TGTGCCAGCAGCTTAGCGGGGGAGCCAAAAACAGATACGCAGTATTTT.

The CDR3 protein is CASSQAGQGARYF. The CDR3 bases are TGCGCCAGCAGCCAAGCCGGACAGGGGGCGCGGTACTTC. The genes are TRBV4-1 and TRBJ2-5; 11 bases are shared with TRBD1. Per the germline V gene, CDR1 is MGHRA and CDR2 is YSYEKL. The CDR3 covers 13 residues. Trimming removed 1 base from V and 13 bases from J; junction bases left unmatched: 5.